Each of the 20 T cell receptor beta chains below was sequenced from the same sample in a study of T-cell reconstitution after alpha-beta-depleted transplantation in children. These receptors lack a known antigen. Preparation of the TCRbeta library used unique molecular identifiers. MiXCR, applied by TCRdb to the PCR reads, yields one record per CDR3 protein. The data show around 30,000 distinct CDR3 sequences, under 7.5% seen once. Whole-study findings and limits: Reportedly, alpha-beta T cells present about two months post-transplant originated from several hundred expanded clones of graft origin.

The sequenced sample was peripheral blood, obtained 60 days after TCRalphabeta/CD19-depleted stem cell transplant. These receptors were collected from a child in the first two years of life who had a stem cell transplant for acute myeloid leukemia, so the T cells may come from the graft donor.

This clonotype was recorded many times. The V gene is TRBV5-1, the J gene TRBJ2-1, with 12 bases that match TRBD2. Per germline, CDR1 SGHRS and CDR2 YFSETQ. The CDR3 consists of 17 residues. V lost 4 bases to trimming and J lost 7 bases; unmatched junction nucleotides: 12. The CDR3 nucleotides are TGCGCCAGCAGCCCTTCTAAGACTAGCGGGAGTTCAAATGAGCAGTTCTTC. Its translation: CASSPSKTSGSSNEQFF.

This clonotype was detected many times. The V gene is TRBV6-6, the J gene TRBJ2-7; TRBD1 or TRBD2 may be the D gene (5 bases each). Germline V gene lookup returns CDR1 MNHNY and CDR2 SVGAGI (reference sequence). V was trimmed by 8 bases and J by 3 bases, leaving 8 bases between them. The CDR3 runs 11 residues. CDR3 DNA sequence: TGTGCCAGCCGGGACGGCTACGAGCAGTACTTC. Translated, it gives CASRDGYEQYF.

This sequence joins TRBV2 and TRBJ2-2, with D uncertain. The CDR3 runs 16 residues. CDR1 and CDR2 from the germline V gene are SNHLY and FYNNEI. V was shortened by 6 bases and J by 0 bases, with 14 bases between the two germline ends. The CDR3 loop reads CASRQKLGSNTGELFF. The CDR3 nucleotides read TGTGCCAGCAGACAGAAATTGGGGTCGAACACCGGGGAGCTGTTTTTT. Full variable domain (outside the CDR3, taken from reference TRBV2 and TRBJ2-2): EPEVTQTPSHQVTQMGQEVILRCVPISNHLYFYWYRQILGQKVEFLVSFYNNEISEKSEIFDDQFSVERPDGSNFTLKIRSTKLEDSAMYFCASRQKLGSNTGELFFGEGSRLTVL.

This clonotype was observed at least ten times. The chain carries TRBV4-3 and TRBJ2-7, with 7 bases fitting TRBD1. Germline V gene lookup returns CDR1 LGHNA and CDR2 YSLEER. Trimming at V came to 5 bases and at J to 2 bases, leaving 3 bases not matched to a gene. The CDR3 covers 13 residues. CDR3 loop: CASSTTGTYEQYF. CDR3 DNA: TGCGCCAGCAGCACGACAGGGACCTACGAGCAGTACTTC.

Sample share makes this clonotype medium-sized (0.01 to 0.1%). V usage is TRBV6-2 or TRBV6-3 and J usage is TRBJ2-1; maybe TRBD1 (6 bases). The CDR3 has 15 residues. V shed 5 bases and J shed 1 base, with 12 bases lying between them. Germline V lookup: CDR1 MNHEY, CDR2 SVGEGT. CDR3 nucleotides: TGTGCCAGCAGTAGACAGGTCCTATCCTACAATGAGCAGTTCTTC. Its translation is CASSRQVLSYNEQFF.

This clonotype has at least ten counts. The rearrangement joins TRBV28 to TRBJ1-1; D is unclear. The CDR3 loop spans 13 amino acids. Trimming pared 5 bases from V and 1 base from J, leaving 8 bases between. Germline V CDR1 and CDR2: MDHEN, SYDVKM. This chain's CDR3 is CASSPRENTEAFF. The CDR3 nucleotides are TGTGCCAGCAGTCCGCGGGAGAACACTGAAGCTTTCTTT.

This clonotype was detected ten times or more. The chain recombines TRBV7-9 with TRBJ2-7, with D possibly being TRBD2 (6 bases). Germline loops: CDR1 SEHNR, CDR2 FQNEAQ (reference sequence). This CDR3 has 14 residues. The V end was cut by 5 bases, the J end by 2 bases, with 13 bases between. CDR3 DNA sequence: TGTGCCAGCAGCGATCGGGACTCTCCCTACGAGCAGTACTTC. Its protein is CASSDRDSPYEQYF.

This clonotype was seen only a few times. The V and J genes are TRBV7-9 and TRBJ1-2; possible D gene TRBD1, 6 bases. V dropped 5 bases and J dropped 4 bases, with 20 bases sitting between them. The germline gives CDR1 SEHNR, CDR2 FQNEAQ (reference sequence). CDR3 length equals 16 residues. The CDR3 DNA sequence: TGTGCCAGCAGCCCCCCGGGGGCAGCACAGTCCTATGGCTACACCTTC. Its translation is CASSPPGAAQSYGYTF.

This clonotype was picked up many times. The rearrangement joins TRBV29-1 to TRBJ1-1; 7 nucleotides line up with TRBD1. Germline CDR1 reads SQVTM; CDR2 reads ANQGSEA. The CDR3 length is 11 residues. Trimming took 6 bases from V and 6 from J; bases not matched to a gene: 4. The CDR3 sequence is CSVPTGAEAFF. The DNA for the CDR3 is TGCAGCGTGCCCACAGGGGCTGAAGCTTTCTTT.

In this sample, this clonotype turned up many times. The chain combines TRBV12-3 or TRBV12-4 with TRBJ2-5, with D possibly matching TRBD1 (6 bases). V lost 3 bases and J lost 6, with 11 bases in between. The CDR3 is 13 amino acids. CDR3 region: CASSFGQGKTQYF. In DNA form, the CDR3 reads TGTGCCAGCAGTTTTGGGCAGGGGAAGACCCAGTACTTC.

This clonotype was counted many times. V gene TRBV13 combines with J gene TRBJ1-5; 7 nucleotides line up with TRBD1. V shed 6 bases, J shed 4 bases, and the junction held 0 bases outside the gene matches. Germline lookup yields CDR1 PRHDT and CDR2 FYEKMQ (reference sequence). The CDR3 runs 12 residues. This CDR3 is CASRQGNQPQHF. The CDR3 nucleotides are TGTGCCAGCAGACAGGGGAATCAGCCCCAGCATTTT.

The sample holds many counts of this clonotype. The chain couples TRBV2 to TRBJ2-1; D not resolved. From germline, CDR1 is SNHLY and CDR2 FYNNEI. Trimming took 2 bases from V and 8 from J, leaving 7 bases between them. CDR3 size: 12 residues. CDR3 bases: TGTGCCAGCAGTGAACCTCTCGATGAGCAGTTCTTC. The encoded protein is CASSEPLDEQFF.

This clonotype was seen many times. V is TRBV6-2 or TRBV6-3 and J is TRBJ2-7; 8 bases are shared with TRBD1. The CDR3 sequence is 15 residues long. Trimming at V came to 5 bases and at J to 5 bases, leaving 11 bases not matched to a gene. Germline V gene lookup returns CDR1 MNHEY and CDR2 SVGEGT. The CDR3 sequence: CASSPPGGRNHEQYF. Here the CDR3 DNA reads TGTGCCAGCAGTCCCCCAGGGGGCAGGAACCACGAGCAGTACTTC.

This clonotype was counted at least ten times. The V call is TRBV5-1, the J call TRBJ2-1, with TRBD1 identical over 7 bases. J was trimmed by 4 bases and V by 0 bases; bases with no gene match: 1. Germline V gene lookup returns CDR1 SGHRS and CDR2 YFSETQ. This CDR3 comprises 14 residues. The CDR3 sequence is CASSLDRGYNEQFF. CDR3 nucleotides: TGCGCCAGCAGCTTGGACAGGGGATACAATGAGCAGTTCTTC. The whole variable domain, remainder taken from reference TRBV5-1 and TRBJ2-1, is KAGVTQTPRYLIKTRGQQVTLSCSPISGHRSVSWYQQTPGQGLQFLFEYFSETQRNKGNFPGRFSGRQFSNSRSEMNVSTLELGDSALYLCASSLDRGYNEQFFGPGTRLTVL.

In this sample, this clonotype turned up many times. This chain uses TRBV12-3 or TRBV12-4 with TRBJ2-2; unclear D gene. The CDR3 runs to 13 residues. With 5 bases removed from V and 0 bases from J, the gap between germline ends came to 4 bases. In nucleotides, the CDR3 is TGTGCCAGCAGTCCCACGAACACCGGGGAGCTGTTTTTT. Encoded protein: CASSPTNTGELFF.

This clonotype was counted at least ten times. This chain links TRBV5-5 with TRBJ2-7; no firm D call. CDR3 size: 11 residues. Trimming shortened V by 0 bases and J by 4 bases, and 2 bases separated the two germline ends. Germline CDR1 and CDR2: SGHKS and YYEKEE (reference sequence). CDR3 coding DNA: TGTGCCAGCAGCTTGGAATACGAGCAGTACTTC. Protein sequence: CASSLEYEQYF.

CDR3 in amino acids: CASSQIKSRIQETQYF. The CDR3 DNA reads TGTGCCAGCTCACAGATAAAAAGCCGTATCCAAGAGACCCAGTACTTC. The chain combines TRBV18 with TRBJ2-5, with no clear D. In germline, CDR1 is KGHSH, CDR2 LQKENI. The CDR3 covers 16 residues. Trimming pared 4 bases from V and 1 base from J, leaving 16 bases between.

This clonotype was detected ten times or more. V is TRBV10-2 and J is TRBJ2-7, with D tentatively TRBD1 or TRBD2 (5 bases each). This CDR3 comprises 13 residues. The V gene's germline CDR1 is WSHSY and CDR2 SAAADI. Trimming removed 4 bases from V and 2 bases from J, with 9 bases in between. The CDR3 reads CASSVSGPYEQYF. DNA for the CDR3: TGCGCCAGCAGTGTCTCGGGGCCCTACGAGCAGTACTTC.

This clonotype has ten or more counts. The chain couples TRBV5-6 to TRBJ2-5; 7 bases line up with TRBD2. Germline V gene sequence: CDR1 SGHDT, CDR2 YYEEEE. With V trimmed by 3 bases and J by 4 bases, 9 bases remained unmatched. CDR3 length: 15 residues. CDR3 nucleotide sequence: TGTGCCAGCAGCTCAGGGAGCGGGGTAGGAGAGACCCAGTACTTC. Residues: CASSSGSGVGETQYF.

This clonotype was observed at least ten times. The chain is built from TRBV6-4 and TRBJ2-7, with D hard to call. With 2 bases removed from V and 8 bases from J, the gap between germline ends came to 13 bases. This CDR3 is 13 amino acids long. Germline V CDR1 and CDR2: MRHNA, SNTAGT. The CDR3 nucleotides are TGTGCCAGCAGTGACCACTTGCGGAGTAAGCAGTACTTC. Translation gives CASSDHLRSKQYF.